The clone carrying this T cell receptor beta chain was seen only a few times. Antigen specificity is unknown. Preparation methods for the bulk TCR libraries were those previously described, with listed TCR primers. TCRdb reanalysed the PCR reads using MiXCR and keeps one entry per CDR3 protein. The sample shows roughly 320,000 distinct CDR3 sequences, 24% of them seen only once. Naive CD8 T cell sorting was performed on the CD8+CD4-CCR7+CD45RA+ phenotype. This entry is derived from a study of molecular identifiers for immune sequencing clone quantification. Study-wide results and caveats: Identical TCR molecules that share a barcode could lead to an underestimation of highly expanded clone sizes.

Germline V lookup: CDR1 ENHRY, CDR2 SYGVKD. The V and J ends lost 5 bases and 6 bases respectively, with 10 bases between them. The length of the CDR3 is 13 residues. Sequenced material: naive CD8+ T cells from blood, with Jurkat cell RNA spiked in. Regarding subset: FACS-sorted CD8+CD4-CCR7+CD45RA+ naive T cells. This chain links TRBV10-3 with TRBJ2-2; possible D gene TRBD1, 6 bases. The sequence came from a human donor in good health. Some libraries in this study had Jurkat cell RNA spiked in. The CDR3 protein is CAISLDSPGELFF. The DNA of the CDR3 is TGTGCCATCAGTCTGGACAGTCCCGGGGAGCTGTTTTTT.